This TCR beta chain was sequenced in a study of PD-1 blockade in classical Hodgkin lymphoma. About the research overall: Every 2 weeks, patients got 3 mg/kg intravenous nivolumab. Broader study findings: Baseline diversity in complete responders resembled that of newly diagnosed patients. Repertoire differences have undefined causes, possibly disease activity or prior therapy. The study reported lower baseline TCR diversity in newly diagnosed patients than in healthy donors.

Brentuximab vedotin exposure varied among the patients, all of whom had relapsed after autologous stem cell transplantation. The study purified CD4+ T cells from thawed PBMCs using magnetic negative selection. The protocol was immunoSEQ multiplex PCR, while the TCRdb copy is restricted to in-frame clones and leaves out a portion. Of about 35,000 clones in the sample, about nine tenths were seen once. On this clone itself: Its antigen is as yet unknown.

The source of this sequence is a human donor with classical Hodgkin lymphoma. This sample comprised CD4+ T cells from blood, obtained at baseline.

The CDR3 sequence: CASRVAGPPYGYTF. The DNA for the CDR3 is TGTGCCAGCAGGGTGGCGGGACCTCCCTATGGCTACACCTTC. V is TRBV28 and J is TRBJ1-2; possible D gene TRBD1, 5 bases. Germline V gives CDR1 MDHEN, CDR2 SYDVKM. The V end lost 6 bases, the J end lost 4 bases, and 15 bases lay between the germline ends. The CDR3 extends over 14 amino acids.